Below, 21 T cell receptor beta chains from the same sample are listed, as sequenced in a study of vaccination effects on CD4 cells after COVID-19. Data came from immunoSEQ multiplex PCR; TCRdb stores just in-frame clones and leaves some out. Of tens of thousands of clones in the sample, 73% were seen once. In the ViraFEST assay, antigen-specific CD4+ clonotypes were identified by expansion after peptide-pool stimulation. Following culture for roughly 10 days, CD4+ T cells were isolated. SARS-CoV-2 infection was confirmed by PCR in the person between March and December 2020. Antigens for these TCRs are unknown. Sequencing was performed on CD4+ T cells from PBMCs cultured with a peptide pool, taken before COVID-19 vaccination. The origin of the receptors is a human donor who had a prior SARS-CoV-2 infection.

The chain carries TRBV10-3 and TRBJ1-2; no clear D gene. The germline gives CDR1 ENHRY, CDR2 SYGVKD. The CDR3 has 19 residues. Deletions cut 0 bases from V and 2 bases from J, with 22 bases between. CDR3: CAISESWATLPSVNYGYTF. The CDR3 DNA is TGTGCCATCAGTGAGTCTTGGGCCACCCTACCTAGCGTGAACTATGGCTACACCTTC.

The chain combines TRBV7-9 with TRBJ2-3, with D tentatively TRBD2 (6 bases). This CDR3 spans 15 amino acids. In germline, CDR1 is SEHNR, CDR2 FQNEAQ (reference sequence). V lost 7 bases and J 0 bases, leaving 14 bases between the germline ends. In DNA, the CDR3 is TGTGCCAGCAACCATTGGGGGGATAGCACAGATACGCAGTATTTT. Translated: CASNHWGDSTDTQYF. Filled out from reference TRBV7-9 and TRBJ2-3, the complete variable domain reads DTGVSQNPRHKITKRGQNVTFRCDPISEHNRLYWYRQTLGQGPEFLTYFQNEAQLEKSRLLSDRFSAERPKGSFSTLEIQRTEQGDSAMYLCASNHWGDSTDTQYFGPGTRLTVL.

The chain joins TRBV25-1 to TRBJ2-5, with D possibly matching TRBD2 (5 bases). Deletions cut 7 bases from V and 2 bases from J, with 20 bases between. The CDR3 spans 16 residues. The germline gives CDR1 MGHDK, CDR2 SYGVNS. The CDR3 sequence is CASTPGSREWQETQYF. CDR3 DNA: TGTGCCAGCACCCCCGGATCAAGGGAGTGGCAAGAGACCCAGTACTTC.

The chain uses TRBV5-5 and TRBJ2-1; 7 positions agree with TRBD1. The germline CDR1 and CDR2 sequences are SGHKS and YYEKEE (reference sequence). This CDR3 spans 16 amino acids. The V and J ends lost 4 bases and 0 bases, in that order; junction bases with no gene match: 7. This CDR3 reads CASSLGQVSSYNEQFF. CDR3 bases: TGTGCCAGCAGCCTCGGACAGGTTAGCTCCTACAATGAGCAGTTCTTC.

This clone was observed a handful of times. The genes are TRBV9 and TRBJ2-3, with D perhaps matching TRBD1 (6 bases). The germline CDR1 and CDR2 sequences are SGDLS and YYNGEE. V was cut by 0 bases and J by 1 base, with 18 bases left in between. CDR3 length equals 18 residues. The CDR3 loop is CASSVGRNRVSGTDTQYF. CDR3 nucleotide sequence: TGTGCCAGCAGCGTAGGACGGAACAGGGTCAGCGGCACAGATACGCAGTATTTT.

J is TRBJ1-3 and V is TRBV5-4; 7 nucleotides align to TRBD1. The CDR3 covers 18 residues. V was clipped by 4 bases and J by 1 base; unmatched bases: 14. Germline V gives CDR1 SGHNT, CDR2 YYREEE (reference sequence). CDR3 region: CASSPISGTEKSGNTIYF. The CDR3 DNA follows: TGTGCCAGCAGCCCGATCTCCGGGACAGAGAAATCTGGAAACACCATATATTTT. Full variable domain (outside the CDR3, taken from reference TRBV5-4 and TRBJ1-3): ETGVTQSPTHLIKTRGQQVTLRCSSQSGHNTVSWYQQALGQGPQFIFQYYREEENGRGNFPPRFSGLQFPNYSSELNVNALELDDSALYLCASSPISGTEKSGNTIYFGEGSWLTVV.

J is TRBJ1-1 and V is TRBV2; no firm D call. V was trimmed by 7 bases and J by 1 base, leaving 16 bases between them. This CDR3 has 15 amino acids. Germline-derived CDR1 and CDR2 are SNHLY and FYNNEI. The CDR3, as DNA: TGTGCCAGCAACGACTTTCTCGGAGAGAACACTGAAGCTTTCTTT. This sequence encodes CASNDFLGENTEAFF.

CDR3 in DNA: TGTGCCAGCAGCAAAACCGGGACAGGATACTATGGCTACACCTTC. It translates to CASSKTGTGYYGYTF. The chain links TRBV5-4 to TRBJ1-2, with 8 bases aligning to TRBD1. Germline lookup yields CDR1 SGHNT and CDR2 YYREEE (reference sequence). The CDR3 loop spans 15 amino acids. With 4 bases clipped from V and 3 bases from J, the junction kept 8 bases outside the gene matches.

This sequence joins TRBV5-1 and TRBJ2-2; a weak D match, TRBD2 (5 bases). This CDR3 is 14 amino acids long. The V and J ends lost 5 bases and 6 bases respectively, with 14 bases between them. The germline V gene encodes CDR1 SGHRS and CDR2 YFSETQ. DNA of the CDR3: TGCGCCAGCAGACAAGCTGAGGGTGCCGGGGAGCTGTTTTTT. This sequence encodes CASRQAEGAGELFF.

The genes are TRBV5-1 and TRBJ2-7, with 11 bases matching TRBD2. The V gene end was trimmed by 2 bases and the J gene end by 2 bases; junction bases not matched to a gene: 3. Per germline, CDR1 SGHRS and CDR2 YFSETQ. The length of the CDR3 is 15 residues. The CDR3 protein is CASSLLAGVTYEQYF. In DNA form, the CDR3 reads TGCGCCAGCAGCTTACTAGCGGGAGTAACCTACGAGCAGTACTTC.

This chain links TRBV11-2 with TRBJ1-1; D may be TRBD1 (5 bases). V gave up 0 bases and J gave up 1 base, with 12 bases separating them. CDR1 SGHAT and CDR2 FQNNGV come from the germline V gene. The CDR3 sequence is 16 residues long. The CDR3 spells CASSLDPPGRNTEAFF. CDR3 DNA sequence: TGTGCCAGCAGCTTAGATCCCCCAGGGCGGAACACTGAAGCTTTCTTT.

V usage is TRBV5-8 and J usage is TRBJ2-7; no clear D. V was clipped by 5 bases and J by 1 base, with 10 bases between them. Germline CDR1 reads SGHTS; CDR2 reads YDEGEE. This CDR3 contains 13 residues. CDR3 DNA sequence: TGTGCCAGCAGTAGCAGGCATTCCTACGAGCAGTACTTC. Translated, it gives CASSSRHSYEQYF.

The gene calls are TRBV7-2 and TRBJ2-5; D not resolved. This CDR3 has 15 residues. In germline, CDR1 is SGHTA, CDR2 FQGNSA. Trimming took 7 bases from V and 4 from J, leaving 19 bases between them. The CDR3 nucleotides read TGTGCCAGCAAGCCTGTGGGGTGGGATGGAGAGACCCAGTACTTC. Its translation is CASKPVGWDGETQYF.

The chain has TRBV11-1 and TRBJ2-2, with 8 bases aligning to TRBD1. Looked up from germline, CDR1 is SGHAT and CDR2 is FQDESV (reference sequence). V lost 3 bases, J lost 6 bases, and 6 bases stayed unmatched. CDR3 length: 15 amino acids. The CDR3 bases are TGTGCCAGCAGCTTGCCCGTGACAGGGGCCGGGGAGCTGTTTTTT. As protein: CASSLPVTGAGELFF.

There are a few counts of this clone. The chain recombines TRBV7-3 with TRBJ2-2; 7 nucleotides match TRBD1. The length of the CDR3 is 16 residues. V dropped 4 bases and J dropped 2; count of bases not matched to a gene: 7. Germline-derived CDR1 and CDR2 are SGHTA and FQGTGA. The CDR3 loop reads CASSSTGTANTGELFF. CDR3 nucleotides: TGTGCCAGCAGCTCGACCGGGACAGCCAACACCGGGGAGCTGTTTTTT.

This clone was recorded a few times. The DNA of the CDR3 is TGTGCCAGCAGTATCCGACTAGCTACAGATACGCAGTATTTT. Its translation is CASSIRLATDTQYF. The chain has TRBV27 and TRBJ2-3; 7 nucleotides align to TRBD2. This CDR3 spans 14 amino acids. The trim removed 5 bases at V and 3 bases at J, leaving 5 bases unmatched. Germline CDR1 reads MNHEY; CDR2 reads SMNVEV (reference sequence).

The chain joins TRBV11-3 to TRBJ1-2; D gene uncertain. CDR1 and CDR2 from the germline V gene are SGHNT and YENEEA. Trimming removed 5 bases from V and 7 bases from J, with 14 bases in between. The CDR3 covers 13 residues. The CDR3 protein is CASSVEGGIGYTF. The CDR3, as DNA: TGTGCCAGCAGCGTCGAGGGCGGGATTGGCTACACCTTC.

This clone has only a few counts. The rearrangement uses TRBV9 and TRBJ2-7, with D possibly TRBD1 on 5 matching bases. V dropped 6 bases and J dropped 0 bases, with 19 bases sitting between them. This CDR3 has 16 residues. CDR1 is SGDLS, CDR2 YYNGEE, per germline. CDR3 sequence reads: CASNGLAGKSSYEQYF. The CDR3 coding sequence is TGTGCCAGCAACGGGTTGGCAGGGAAAAGCTCCTACGAGCAGTACTTC. Variable domain in full (rest from reference TRBV9 and TRBJ2-7): DSGVTQTPKHLITATGQRVTLRCSPRSGDLSVYWYQQSLDQGLQFLIQYYNGEERAKGNILERFSAQQFPDLHSELNLSSLELGDSALYFCASNGLAGKSSYEQYFGPGTRLTVT.

The chain uses TRBV2 and TRBJ2-1; 10 nucleotides line up with TRBD2. The CDR3 extends over 19 amino acids. V shed 4 bases and J 10 bases; nucleotides not matched to a gene: 22. Germline CDR1 reads SNHLY; CDR2 reads FYNNEI. The CDR3 reads CASSGRSLISGGALGEQFF. The DNA for the CDR3 is TGTGCCAGCAGTGGCCGCTCTCTAATCAGCGGGGGGGCCCTGGGCGAGCAGTTCTTC.

This sequence joins TRBV29-1 and TRBJ2-2, with TRBD2 matching over 11 bases. Germline V gene data show CDR1 as SQVTM and CDR2 as ANQGSEA. V lost 6 bases to trimming and J lost 7 bases; unmatched junction nucleotides: 10. The CDR3 length is 15 residues. The CDR3 bases are TGCAGCGTGAAACCACTAGCGGGAGTTGGCGGGGAGCTGTTTTTT. This gives the protein CSVKPLAGVGGELFF.

V is TRBV5-6 and J is TRBJ1-1, with D unclear. Trimming removed 2 bases from V and 1 base from J, with 9 bases in between. The CDR3 runs 14 residues. CDR1 and CDR2 (germline): SGHDT, YYEEEE. This chain's CDR3 is CASSLTTRNTEAFF. The CDR3 nucleotides read TGTGCCAGCAGCTTAACTACCAGGAACACTGAAGCTTTCTTT.